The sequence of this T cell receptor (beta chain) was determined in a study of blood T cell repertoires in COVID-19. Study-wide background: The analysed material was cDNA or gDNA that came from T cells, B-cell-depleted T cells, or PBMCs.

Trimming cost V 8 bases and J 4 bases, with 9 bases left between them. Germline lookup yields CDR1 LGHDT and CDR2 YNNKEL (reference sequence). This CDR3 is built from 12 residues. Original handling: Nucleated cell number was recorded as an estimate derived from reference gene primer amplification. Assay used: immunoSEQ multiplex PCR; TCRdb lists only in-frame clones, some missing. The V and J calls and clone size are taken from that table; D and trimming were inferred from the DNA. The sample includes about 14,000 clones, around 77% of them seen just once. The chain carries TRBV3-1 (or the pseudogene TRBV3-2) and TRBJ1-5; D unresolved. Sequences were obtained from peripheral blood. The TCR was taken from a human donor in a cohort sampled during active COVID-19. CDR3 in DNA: TGTGCCAGCGGAGGGTGGAATCAGCCCCAGCATTTT. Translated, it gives CASGGWNQPQHF.